The next 21 T cell receptor beta chains were all read from a single sample in a study of shared clonotypes between healthy human individuals. Here immunoSEQ multiplex PCR was the method, and the copy in TCRdb shows in-frame clones only, minus some. The sample contains approximately 1.5 million clones, approximately 98% of which appear only once. Sequenced: naive CD4+ T cells sorted from blood. As for subset: CD45RA+ positively selected. The receptors originated from a man aged 25-45 years in good health.

V gene TRBV19 combines with J gene TRBJ2-5, with D uncertain. Trimming shortened V by 4 bases and J by 1 base, and 10 bases separated the two germline ends. Germline V gives CDR1 LNHDA, CDR2 SQIVND (reference sequence). CDR3 length: 14 amino acids. The DNA for the CDR3 is TGTGCCAGTAGTAAGGCGGAACTCCAAGAGACCCAGTACTTC. Residues: CASSKAELQETQYF.

This chain connects TRBV14 to TRBJ2-1, with D perhaps TRBD2 (6 bases). Germline V gives CDR1 SGHDN, CDR2 FVKESK. The CDR3 covers 16 residues. The germline V and J ends were trimmed by 8 bases and 7 bases, with 24 bases remaining between them. CDR3 region: CASRSRGASVKNEQFF. In nucleotides, the CDR3 is TGTGCCAGCCGGTCCCGAGGGGCTAGCGTCAAGAATGAGCAGTTCTTC.

This chain connects TRBV10-3 to TRBJ2-3; 12 positions agree with TRBD2. Germline CDR1 ENHRY, CDR2 SYGVKD. With 4 bases clipped from V and 0 bases from J, the junction kept 2 bases outside the gene matches. The CDR3 consists of 16 residues. The CDR3 spells CAISAGTSGSTDTQYF. The CDR3 DNA sequence: TGTGCCATCAGTGCCGGGACTAGCGGGAGCACAGATACGCAGTATTTT.

V and J are TRBV2 and TRBJ1-4; no firm D call. Trimming took 6 bases from V and 4 from J, leaving 9 bases between them. This CDR3 spans 13 amino acids. From germline, CDR1 is SNHLY and CDR2 FYNNEI. The CDR3 region has the DNA TGTGCCAGCAGGGCAGAACGTAATGAAAAACTGTTTTTT. Residues: CASRAERNEKLFF. Filled out from reference TRBV2 and TRBJ1-4, the complete variable domain reads EPEVTQTPSHQVTQMGQEVILRCVPISNHLYFYWYRQILGQKVEFLVSFYNNEISEKSEIFDDQFSVERPDGSNFTLKIRSTKLEDSAMYFCASRAERNEKLFFGSGTQLSVL.

The chain joins TRBV6-6 to TRBJ2-7; 13 nucleotides align to TRBD2. The CDR3 is made up of 16 amino acids. V dropped 5 bases and J dropped 4; count of bases not matched to a gene: 8. Germline lookup yields CDR1 MNHNY and CDR2 SVGAGI (reference sequence). CDR3 residues: CASSPPGLAGDYEQYF. As DNA, the CDR3 is TGTGCCAGCAGTCCCCCTGGACTAGCGGGAGATTACGAGCAGTACTTC.

The chain links TRBV27 to TRBJ2-1; 14 bases map to TRBD2. Germline V gene sequence: CDR1 MNHEY, CDR2 SMNVEV (reference sequence). The CDR3 extends over 17 amino acids. V was clipped by 6 bases and J by 7 bases; unmatched bases: 11. The CDR3 loop is CASSLRAGLAGVNEQFF. The CDR3 DNA reads TGTGCCAGCAGCCTAAGGGCGGGACTAGCGGGAGTTAATGAGCAGTTCTTC.

DNA for the CDR3: TGTGCCAGCAGCTTAGGCCCTAGCATTAACGAGCAGTACTTC. This sequence encodes CASSLGPSINEQYF. The genes are TRBV11-1 and TRBJ2-7; possibly TRBD2 for D (5 bases). The V end lost 1 base, the J end lost 5 bases, and 12 bases lay between the germline ends. Germline CDR1 SGHAT, CDR2 FQDESV (reference sequence). The CDR3 covers 14 residues. Looking up the rest from reference TRBV11-1 and TRBJ2-7 gives the full variable domain: EAEVAQSPRYKITEKSQAVAFWCDPISGHATLYWYRQILGQGPELLVQFQDESVVDDSQLPKDRFSAERLKGVDSTLKIQPAELGDSAMYLCASSLGPSINEQYFGPGTRLTVT.

The chain couples TRBV4-1 to TRBJ2-2; 7 nucleotides agree with TRBD2. This CDR3 is built from 18 residues. Germline-derived CDR1 and CDR2 are MGHRA and YSYEKL. V dropped 0 bases and J dropped 4; count of bases not matched to a gene: 11. The CDR3 region has the DNA TGCGCCAGCAGCCAAGATGGTGGGGGGGAGGTTGCCACCGGGGAGCTGTTTTTT. Translated: CASSQDGGGEVATGELFF.

With regard to this clone: This specimen includes other DNA sequences encoding the same CDR3. V usage is TRBV7-9 and J usage is TRBJ2-3; D unresolved. Trimming shortened V by 0 bases and J by 6 bases, and 7 bases separated the two germline ends. The V gene's germline CDR1 is SEHNR and CDR2 FQNEAQ (reference sequence). The CDR3 consists of 13 residues. The CDR3, as DNA: TGTGCCAGCAGCTTAGCGGCGGTGGATACGCAGTATTTT. As protein: CASSLAAVDTQYF.

The chain carries TRBV5-4 and TRBJ2-1, with D possibly TRBD2 on 7 matching bases. Between the trimmed V and J ends, which lost 3 bases and 4 bases, there was a span of 17 bases. The CDR3 extends over 16 amino acids. CDR1 is SGHNT, CDR2 YYREEE, per germline (reference sequence). The CDR3 region is CASSSGGRGLYNEQFF. CDR3 nucleotide sequence: TGTGCCAGCAGCTCGGGGGGCAGGGGTCTATACAATGAGCAGTTCTTC.

The genes are TRBV5-1 and TRBJ2-2; the match to TRBD1 covers 11 bases. CDR1 and CDR2 (germline): SGHRS, YFSETQ. The CDR3 is made up of 17 amino acids. V lost 4 bases and J lost 6; bases outside the gene matches: 11. Here the CDR3 DNA reads TGCGCCAGCAGCCCACTGGACAGGGGGCGAGGTTCCGGGGAGCTGTTTTTT. Residues: CASSPLDRGRGSGELFF.

In this sample, this clone turned up once. The chain carries TRBV7-2 and TRBJ1-2; D is unresolved. This CDR3 contains 14 residues. V lost 1 base, J lost 4 bases, and 10 bases lay in between. The germline V gene has CDR1 SGHTA and CDR2 FQGNSA. In nucleotides, the CDR3 is TGTGCCAGCAGCTTAGGGTCGGGGTCCTATGGCTACACCTTC. Its protein is CASSLGSGSYGYTF.

The chain joins TRBV6-4 to TRBJ2-7, with 7 bases aligning to TRBD1. CDR3 length: 13 residues. V lost 7 bases, J lost 2 bases, and 5 bases stayed unmatched. The germline V gene encodes CDR1 MRHNA and CDR2 SNTAGT. The CDR3 protein is CASMGQHPYEQYF. Here the CDR3 DNA reads TGTGCCAGCATGGGACAGCACCCCTACGAGCAGTACTTC.

The chain links TRBV27 to TRBJ1-4; D is perhaps TRBD1 (5 bases). The length of the CDR3 is 15 residues. The germline V and J ends were trimmed by 5 bases and 0 bases, with 10 bases remaining between them. Germline-derived CDR1 and CDR2 are MNHEY and SMNVEV (reference sequence). In DNA form, the CDR3 reads TGTGCCAGCAGTAGGATAGGGGCAACTAATGAAAAACTGTTTTTT. This encodes CASSRIGATNEKLFF.

The chain has TRBV28 and TRBJ1-3, with unresolved D. The ends were cut back, 4 bases at V and 2 bases at J, with 6 bases in the middle. This CDR3 spans 13 amino acids. Germline V CDR1 and CDR2: MDHEN, SYDVKM. The CDR3 loop reads CASSSPAGNTIYF. CDR3 sequence (DNA): TGTGCCAGCAGTTCCCCGGCTGGAAACACCATATATTTT.

The chain's CDR3 is CASSPATQAGRNNEQFF. The CDR3 DNA follows: TGCGCCAGCAGCCCGGCAACGCAAGCGGGTAGAAACAATGAGCAGTTCTTC. V and J are TRBV5-1 and TRBJ2-1; perhaps TRBD2 as D (6 bases). V dropped 4 bases and J dropped 5 bases, with 22 bases sitting between them. CDR3 length: 17 amino acids. The germline gives CDR1 SGHRS, CDR2 YFSETQ.

The gene calls are TRBV19 and TRBJ2-1; possible D gene TRBD2, 6 bases. CDR3 length equals 18 residues. The V gene's germline CDR1 is LNHDA and CDR2 SQIVND (reference sequence). V lost 3 bases and J 0 bases, leaving 18 bases between the germline ends. The CDR3 protein is CASSIRGNRVSSYNEQFF. The CDR3 DNA is TGTGCCAGTAGTATCCGGGGGAATCGGGTAAGCTCCTACAATGAGCAGTTCTTC.

This chain connects TRBV5-1 to TRBJ2-5; D ambiguous. From germline, CDR1 is SGHRS and CDR2 YFSETQ. This CDR3 has 13 amino acids. Trimming removed 1 base from V and 5 bases from J, with 9 bases in between. DNA of the CDR3: TGCGCCAGCAGCTTGTATAGGGTTGAGACCCAGTACTTC. Residues: CASSLYRVETQYF.

The rearrangement uses TRBV6-5 and TRBJ1-1; a weak D match, TRBD1 (5 bases). V dropped 7 bases and J dropped 5 bases, with 14 bases sitting between them. Germline CDR1 MNHEY, CDR2 SVGAGI. There are 13 residues in the CDR3. CDR3 nucleotide sequence: TGTGCCAGCACAGGGCCCGGGTTTACTGAAGCTTTCTTT. Amino acids: CASTGPGFTEAFF.

The chain carries TRBV6-1 and TRBJ1-5; no firm D call. The CDR3 length is 16 residues. V was clipped by 0 bases and J by 7 bases, with 16 bases between them. From germline, CDR1 is MNHNS and CDR2 SASEGT. The CDR3 region has the DNA TGTGCCAGCAGTGAAGCGGAGTCCGGGTTCGGGCAGCCCCAGCATTTT. Encoded protein: CASSEAESGFGQPQHF.

The chain has TRBV11-2 and TRBJ2-7; 12 bases fit TRBD2. Germline V gives CDR1 SGHAT, CDR2 FQNNGV. V gave up 5 bases and J gave up 0 bases; unmatched junction bases: 14. The CDR3 spans 19 residues. CDR3 bases: TGTGCCAGCAGCGCCCGGACTAGCGGGACCTTTGCGATCTCCTACGAGCAGTACTTC. Translated, it gives CASSARTSGTFAISYEQYF.